Sequencing of this TCR beta chain was carried out in a study of OX40 agonist ivuxolimab in advanced cancers. Study-level information: Melanoma, hepatocellular carcinoma, head and neck or renal cell cancer occurred in dose-escalation patients. Regarding the study as a whole: Expanded clones belonging to CD8+ T cells outnumbered, on average, those of CD4+.

This clone was detected a few times. What it recognizes is unknown. Profiling relied on immunoSEQ multiplex PCR, and the TCRdb table lists in-frame clones only, not all of them. The sample consists of about 52,000 clones, 80% to 85% of them appearing once. With 3 bases clipped from V and 4 bases from J, the junction kept 11 bases outside the gene matches. The CDR3 contains 19 residues. Germline assignment: CDR1 MNHEY and CDR2 SMNVEV (reference sequence). The chain recombines TRBV27 with TRBJ2-3, with 15 bases matching TRBD2. This sequence was found in an adult with an advanced solid tumor such as melanoma, head and neck, liver or kidney cancer. The material sequenced was CD4+ or CD8+ T cells sorted from blood, taken in a trial of the OX40 agonist ivuxolimab. CDR3 sequence reads: CASSFSGLAGGRFADTQYF. CDR3 nucleotides: TGTGCCAGCAGTTTTTCCGGACTAGCGGGGGGGCGATTCGCAGATACGCAGTATTTT.